Sequencing of this T cell receptor (beta chain) was carried out in a study of blood T cell repertoires in COVID-19. In the study overall: The United States, Italy and Spain supplied acute and convalescent COVID-19 samples. T cells, B-cell-depleted T cells, or PBMCs provided the cDNA or gDNA that served as material.

Germline CDR1 reads LNHDA; CDR2 reads SQIVND (reference sequence). CDR3 length: 14 amino acids. The junction had 5 bases not matched to a gene; V was cut back by 5 bases and J by 2 bases. Original data processing: Reference gene primer amplification in the assay estimated nucleated cell counts. Generated by immunoSEQ multiplex PCR, the TCRdb table keeps only in-frame clones and is missing some. That table supplies the V and J calls and clone size; D and trimming were determined from the DNA. The sample contains some 80,000 clones, more than 75% of which appear only once. This TCR derives from a woman of 80 years or more with active or convalescent COVID-19. The rearrangement joins TRBV19 to TRBJ2-7; TRBD1 matches at 8 bases. Material for sequencing was peripheral blood. CDR3 protein: CASSPRTGTYEQYF. In DNA, the CDR3 is TGTGCCAGTAGTCCGAGGACAGGGACCTACGAGCAGTACTTC. The variable domain in full, with the rest retrieved from reference TRBV19 and TRBJ2-7, is DGGITQSPKYLFRKEGQNVTLSCEQNLNHDAMYWYRQDPGQGLRLIYYSQIVNDFQKGDIAEGYSVSREKKESFPLTVTSAQKNPTAFYLCASSPRTGTYEQYFGPGTRLTVT.